A selection of T cell receptor beta chains follows, all from one sample in a study of shared clonotypes between healthy human individuals. Sequencing used immunoSEQ multiplex PCR; TCRdb keeps in-frame clones, though not all of them. Found here are 2 million to 2.5 million clones, approximately 94% of them singletons; the top ten hold 0.13%. Material for sequencing was naive CD4+ T cells sorted from blood. All receptors derive from a young man in good health. Each CDR3 is given with its conserved first and last residue. The D gene is left open where the match is weak. The size field is filled for only some rows; it gives once, few, many or a size class.

d_gene	abundance	v_gene	j_gene	CDR3nt	CDR3aa
TRBD2	.	TRBV5-1	TRBJ2-5	TGCGCCAGCAGCTTGGCGCTAGCGGGCCGCCAAGAGACCCAGTACTTC	CASSLALAGRQETQYF
.	.	TRBV6-5	TRBJ1-2	TGTGCCAGCAGTAATCGGATTGAGGGCTACTATGGCTACACCTTC	CASSNRIEGYYGYTF
TRBD1	.	TRBV5-4	TRBJ1-2	TGTGCCAGCAGCTTGGCCGGGACAGGGAACTATGGCTACACCTTC	CASSLAGTGNYGYTF
TRBD2	.	TRBV4-1	TRBJ2-3	TGCGCCAGCAGTGCCCAGACTAGCAGAGGCACAGATACGCAGTATTTT	CASSAQTSRGTDTQYF
.	.	TRBV29-1	TRBJ2-3	TGCAGCGTTACGAGGGAGTTTAGCACAGATACGCAGTATTTT	CSVTREFSTDTQYF
.	.	TRBV30	TRBJ1-3	TGTGCCTGGAGTGCGTTCCCCGGGACCGCTGGAAACACCATATATTTT	CAWSAFPGTAGNTIYF
.	.	TRBV5-1	TRBJ2-1	TGCGCCAGCAGCCCCCTGACAGGACCACCCTACAATGAGCAGTTCTTC	CASSPLTGPPYNEQFF
TRBD1	.	TRBV4-3	TRBJ1-4	TGCGCCAGCCGCGTAATGACAGGGGACGTTAATGAAAAACTGTTTTTT	CASRVMTGDVNEKLFF
.	.	TRBV7-9	TRBJ2-1	TGTGCCAGCAGCTTAGGACTCAATGAGCAGTTCTTC	CASSLGLNEQFF
.	.	TRBV6-5	TRBJ2-7	TGTGCCAGCAGCAGGGAAGCTCACTACGAGCAGTACTTC	CASSREAHYEQYF
.	once	TRBV7-9	TRBJ1-6	TGTGCCAGCAGTAAGTCCGGGACCTTGAATTCACCCCTCCACTTT	CASSKSGTLNSPLHF
.	.	TRBV7-9	TRBJ1-2	TGTGCCAGCAGCTTAAGCGGCAGCCTTCTATTC	CASSLSGSLLF
.	.	TRBV18	TRBJ1-3	TGTGCCAGCTCACCAAGGAGAACGGAGAGCTCTGGAAACACCATATATTTT	CASSPRRTESSGNTIYF
.	once	TRBV7-9	TRBJ1-1	TGTGCCAGCACCCTAGGGTTCTACACTGAAGCTTTCTTT	CASTLGFYTEAFF
.	.	TRBV5-4	TRBJ2-5	TGTGCCAGCAGCCTAGGGGATAGGCAAGAGACCCAGTACTTC	CASSLGDRQETQYF
.	.	TRBV10-3	TRBJ1-2	TGTGCCATCAGTGACGGGGATGGCTACACCTTC	CAISDGDGYTF